The source of this TCR beta chain is a study of cytomegalovirus exposure and HLA in healthy donors (dated 2017 in TCRdb). Background on the whole study: According to an earlier analysis of 587 of the donors, 150 million to 200 million T cells yielded 117 million unique TCR beta sequences and about 300 Gb of sequence data. An early release that covered roughly 600 HLA-typed donors contained about 300 gigabases of sequencing data and 65 million to 100 million unique TCR sequences. Of the 350 to 400 genotyped donors, about 84% fell in the genetic ancestry cluster associated with self-reported Caucasian donors. The study was designed to test whether signatures of past pathogen exposure could be identified by cataloging public T cell receptors. The study profiled the T cell repertoires of more than 500 subjects by immunosequencing and related them to cytomegalovirus serostatus. Besides the first cohort of 500 to 700 subjects, a separate validation cohort made up of 120 different subjects was used. The study combined high-throughput TCR immunosequencing, statistical association of individual TCRs with disease status, and machine learning to predict cytomegalovirus infection status. A later analysis re-examined previously published TCR beta repertoires from more than 600 donors and added high-resolution HLA genotyping to investigate patterns of TCR occurrence. The later analysis used no new phenotypic data to find candidate immune exposures, relying instead on TCR beta sequences and their occurrence across donors. An earlier analysis of 587 of the donors applied high-throughput TCR beta sequencing to assess whether each TCR beta V gene segment acted as functional or pseudogenic. Donor age, sex, ethnicity and CMV serostatus were compiled together with the repertoire data. In a later genetic analysis, genome-wide SNP genotypes for about 65% of the roughly 670 donors were used, and that subset was treated as a discovery cohort. All discovery cohort repertoires had been generated using a single sequencing platform. HLA typing included class I and class II loci at four-digit resolution. Typing coverage varied by locus: roughly 620-640 donors for A, B, C, DRB1 and DQB1; approximately 520 for DQA1; about 600 for DPA1; 400 to 480 for DPB1. Because of strong linkage in the cohort, roughly five DR-DQ haplotypes were treated as single units for association and clustering. Among about 400 genotyped donors of the cohort, an average of around 250,000 unique TCR beta nucleotide sequences was sequenced per donor, of which about 18% were non-productive.

The paper as a whole reports these results and caveats: HLA typing was unavailable for some donors at each locus, so association tests used only the typed subset. Most TCR sequences were seen in very few donors, while some public TCRs were found in many individuals. Immune exposure information for the cohort was limited to CMV serostatus. An earlier analysis of several hundred of the donors showed that most TCR beta V segments appeared in productive rearrangements either about 87% or about 30% of the time, which broadly matched IMGT annotations. In the study, approximately 160 TCR beta chains were listed as associated with cytomegalovirus. In vitro tests confirmed that a few of the cytomegalovirus-associated TCR beta chains recognize cytomegalovirus antigens. In both the original and validation cohorts, the classifier was reported to diagnose cytomegalovirus status with high specificity and sensitivity. Sequencing depth was assumed to be roughly uniform across donors in the presence/absence analyses, though that assumption may not hold. In a later genetic analysis, fewer N-insertions in productive TCRs were reported among donors in an Asian-associated ancestry cluster than the roughly 710-donor mean. Linkage disequilibrium might explain the correlated functional status among segregating V segments, but an unknown experimental factor could not be ruled out. In a later analysis, the rate of TCR association differed among HLA loci, with DRB1 alleles having the most associated TCRs and HLA-C alleles having the fewest. A later analysis associated 16,951 TCR beta sequences with specific HLA alleles at a false discovery rate of 0.05. An association between a missense DCLRE1C variant and V-gene and J-gene trimming of TCR beta chains was found in a later genetic analysis and replicated in an independent cohort. When HLA alleles, especially DR and DQ, strongly co-occurred, attributing TCR associations to individual alleles was difficult. Only TCR beta chains were sequenced in this cohort, and the absence of alpha or paired-chain data limited detectable features. A cluster of highly shared sequence variants was judged likely to represent a technical artifact of the sequencing pipeline. According to a later analysis, most CMV-associated TCR beta chains appeared to be HLA-restricted, and the HLA associations seemed to be driven largely by CMV exposure. Because the 87-base-pair reads could not distinguish some IMGT-functional V segments, including TRBV6-2 and TRBV6-3, those segments were excluded. A further reported finding was that TCR beta sequences accurately predicted the HLA-A and HLA-B alleles for most subjects in the first cohort. Several of the top co-occurrence clusters appeared to be linked to parvovirus B19, influenza, CMV and Epstein-Barr virus, according to a later analysis. In a later analysis, HLA-associated TCR beta chains showed more clonal expansion and lower generation probabilities than non-associated chains that were equally common. According to the authors, the approach could potentially be generalized to other disease states and immunological phenotypes. The earlier analysis of 587 of the donors excluded around 17 rarely observed V segments, including chromosome 9 orphons, because counts were too low.

The CDR3 sequence holds 17 residues, the cysteine and phenylalanine included. Left in the record is the CDR3 DNA by itself, 51 bases read in frame from the first base. As encoded in the germline V gene, CDR1 is SGDLS while CDR2 is YYNGEE. V and J lose 0 bases and 4 bases, and a span of 19 bases separates them. The cohort consisted of approximately 690 healthy bone marrow donors. Cohort members were all nominally healthy when sampled, although unrecorded immune exposures were likely present. The donor was CMV seropositive and belonged to the group of 250 to 350 seropositive cohort members. Every donor gave a peripheral blood sample, and the peripheral blood mononuclear cells from that sample were used for TCR beta sequencing. Genomic DNA extraction from the blood cell samples was performed with the Qiagen DNeasy Blood Extraction Kit. Note on this clone: The antigen this receptor binds is unknown. Base-call qualities are not available, and no considerably larger clone is one nucleotide away.

The library was generated by the immunoSEQ multiplex PCR assay. The multiplex PCR relied on a mix of 60 forward primers for TCR Vbeta segments and 13 reverse primers for TCR Jbeta segments. A multiplex PCR assay on genomic DNA amplified the CDR3 region of rearranged TCR beta genes. Amplified TCR beta libraries were sequenced as 87-base-pair reads on the Illumina HiSeq System. Per the source publication's procedure: A later analysis counted 75 million to 100 million unique TCR beta chains across the 650 to 700 repertoires, and some 11 million of these chains were shared by at least two donors. A nearest-neighbor algorithm error-corrected the raw reads and collapsed the reads into unique sequences, merging closely related sequences to remove PCR and sequencing errors. CDR3 sequences were aligned to IMGT reference sequences to assign V, D and J gene segments. For a sequence to be retained, a match of at least six nucleotides was required to both a V gene segment and a J gene segment. A rearrangement was called productive if the CDR3 had no stop codons and remained in frame with V and J, and every other rearrangement was called non-productive. CDR3 was defined by IMGT convention, running from the second conserved V-encoded cysteine to the conserved J-encoded phenylalanine. Sequences without an unambiguous match to a single V gene segment were excluded from the earlier analysis of about 630 of the donors. In an earlier analysis of around 590 of the donors, a V segment was called functional when productive rearrangements were above 56.7%, and segregating when the standard deviation between donors exceeded 5%. A statistical classification framework was built to diagnose cytomegalovirus status from the catalog of TCR beta chain sequences. A later analysis assigned V and J genes by comparing TCR nucleotide sequences with IMGT/GENE-DB human TR gene sequences. Using the TCRdist pipeline, a later analysis assigned CDR3 sequences along with most-parsimonious VDJ recombination scenarios. In a later analysis, every TCR beta chain was defined by the combination of its CDR3 amino acid sequence and its V-gene family, and reads without a unique V-gene family were dropped. In a later analysis, 550 to 650 highly shared, low-generation-probability nucleotide sequences were removed to address suspected cross-contamination and a sequencing artifact. In a later analysis, a clonal expansion index for each public chain was calculated from normalized within-repertoire ranks of inferred template counts. A later analysis computed generation probabilities with a VDJ recombination model fitted to out-of-frame rearrangements, and checked the results against IGoR. A later analysis scored TCR-TCR, TCR-HLA and TCR-CMV co-occurrence with hypergeometric tests, applying a repertoire-size bias correction to TCR pairs. To estimate false discovery rates, a later analysis permuted the HLA or CMV assignments 20 times. In a later analysis, co-occurring TCRs were grouped with DBSCAN, and TCRdist sequence similarity was added when clustering was performed within HLA-allele-positive subsets. Repertoires with fewer than 30,000 or more than 120,000 public chains were left out of co-occurrence clustering, as were five repertoires with anomalous nucleotide sharing. TCRdb took this table from immuneACCESS and kept in-frame rearrangements with V and J called. Such tables lack part of the clones; where checked against another copy, unresolved V genes explain under half of the gap, and the rest is unexplained. V and J calls and clone size come straight from that table; D and trimming were deduced from the DNA. Across this sample there are some 180,000 clones, with 70% to 85% seen only once. Of the sample, 3.7% falls within the top ten clones.

This TCR derives from a woman aged 55 to 70 in good health and CMV-seropositive. Material for sequencing was PBMCs. The chain was built from TRBV9 and TRBJ2-5; the D gene is perhaps TRBD2, on 6 matching bases. The CDR3 here reads CASSVAPSGRRVETQYF. The DNA reads TGTGCCAGCAGCGTAGCCCCCAGTGGCAGGAGGGTAGAGACCCAGTACTTC. This CDR3, with the reference TRBV9 and TRBJ2-5 proteins standing in past its ends, gives the full variable domain DSGVTQTPKHLITATGQRVTLRCSPRSGDLSVYWYQQSLDQGLQFLIQYYNGEERAKGNILERFSAQQFPDLHSELNLSSLELGDSALYFCASSVAPSGRRVETQYFGPGTRLLVL.